What follows are 24 T cell receptor beta chains derived from one specimen sequenced in a study of blood T cell repertoires in COVID-19. Sequencing used immunoSEQ multiplex PCR; TCRdb keeps in-frame clones, though not all of them. The data show roughly 45,000 clones, roughly 90% seen once. The specimen was peripheral blood. Receptors originate from a man between 65 and 79 years old with active COVID-19.

The table lists this clone with a count of one. The chain links TRBV9 to TRBJ2-1, with TRBD2 identical over 7 bases. The CDR3 runs to 16 residues. Germline V gene sequence: CDR1 SGDLS, CDR2 YYNGEE. The ends lost 0 bases at V and 5 bases at J; junction bases unmatched: 8. The CDR3 nucleotides are TGTGCCAGCAGCGTAGTCGCGGGAGTTTCGAACAATGAGCAGTTCTTC. Its translation is CASSVVAGVSNNEQFF.

The gene calls are TRBV5-1 and TRBJ1-5, with D unclear. CDR3 size: 14 residues. CDR1 and CDR2 (germline): SGHRS, YFSETQ. With 0 bases removed from V and 0 bases from J, the gap between germline ends came to 4 bases. The CDR3 nucleotides are TGCGCCAGCAGCTTGGACGGTAGCAATCAGCCCCAGCATTTT. This codes for CASSLDGSNQPQHF.

The chain couples TRBV28 to TRBJ2-1; a weak D match, TRBD2 (7 bases). V lost 5 bases and J lost 5, with 19 bases in between. The CDR3 sequence is 16 residues long. CDR1 and CDR2 from the germline V gene are MDHEN and SYDVKM. The CDR3 DNA reads as TGTGCCAGCAGTCCGGTTGGGGCGGGGGCCAACAATGAGCAGTTCTTC. It yields the protein CASSPVGAGANNEQFF.

This chain joins TRBV6-5 and TRBJ2-7; no reliable D call. Germline V gene data show CDR1 as MNHEY and CDR2 as SVGAGI. The CDR3 extends over 15 amino acids. Trimming took off 0 bases at V and 0 bases at J, with 9 bases between the two ends. CDR3 sequence reads: CASSYSNRYSYEQYF. DNA for the CDR3: TGTGCCAGCAGTTACTCGAACCGGTACTCCTACGAGCAGTACTTC.

V is TRBV4-3 and J is TRBJ2-3, with D perhaps matching TRBD2 (5 bases). Trimming pared 3 bases from V and 7 bases from J, leaving 23 bases between. Germline assignment: CDR1 LGHNA and CDR2 YSLEER. This CDR3 region has 17 residues. The CDR3 loop is CASSQRVTGRTQNTQYF. The CDR3 DNA reads TGCGCCAGCAGCCAGAGGGTGACTGGGAGAACACAGAATACGCAGTATTTT.

This rearrangement joins TRBV7-2 to TRBJ1-1; the D gene is possibly TRBD1 (5 bases). The V gene lost 6 bases and the J gene lost 3 bases, with 14 bases spanning the gap. Germline CDR1 SGHTA, CDR2 FQGNSA. CDR3 size: 14 residues. DNA of the CDR3: TGTGCCAGCAGACTTGGGGGGTTGGACACTGAAGCTTTCTTT. It codes for CASRLGGLDTEAFF.

The V call is TRBV7-9, the J call TRBJ1-4, with 8 positions matching TRBD1. Per germline, CDR1 SEHNR and CDR2 FQNEAQ (reference sequence). V lost 4 bases, J lost 8 bases, and 6 bases stayed unmatched. The CDR3 runs to 14 residues. The CDR3: CASSSDRAGEKLFF. CDR3 bases: TGTGCCAGCAGCTCGGACAGGGCTGGGGAAAAACTGTTTTTT.

The V and J genes are TRBV14 and TRBJ2-1, with 7 bases lining up with TRBD2. The CDR3 runs 16 residues. Germline V gene lookup returns CDR1 SGHDN and CDR2 FVKESK. Trimming at V came to 3 bases and at J to 4 bases, leaving 9 bases not matched to a gene. In DNA form, the CDR3 reads TGTGCCAGCAGCCAGCAACTAGCGCCAGCTTACAATGAGCAGTTCTTC. Amino acid sequence: CASSQQLAPAYNEQFF.

This chain uses TRBV5-1 with TRBJ2-1, with TRBD2 matching over 8 bases. CDR1 and CDR2 from the germline V gene are SGHRS and YFSETQ. The CDR3 sequence is 15 residues long. With V trimmed by 5 bases and J by 0 bases, 4 bases remained unmatched. In DNA form, the CDR3 reads TGCGCCAGCAGGGATGCGGGGGGCTCCTACAATGAGCAGTTCTTC. Amino acid sequence: CASRDAGGSYNEQFF.

The chain uses TRBV2 and TRBJ1-5; D might be TRBD1 (5 bases). Trimming removed 6 bases at V and 1 base at J, with 10 bases between. The CDR3 is 14 residues long. CDR1 and CDR2 (germline): SNHLY, FYNNEI. The CDR3 DNA reads as TGTGCCAGCAGGGGAGGGGTGAGCAATCAGCCCCAGCATTTT. Its translation: CASRGGVSNQPQHF. The full variable domain, completed using reference TRBV2 and TRBJ1-5, is EPEVTQTPSHQVTQMGQEVILRCVPISNHLYFYWYRQILGQKVEFLVSFYNNEISEKSEIFDDQFSVERPDGSNFTLKIRSTKLEDSAMYFCASRGGVSNQPQHFGDGTRLSIL.

The chain carries TRBV4-3 and TRBJ2-7, with 10 bases identical to TRBD2. With 1 base clipped from V and 3 bases from J, the junction kept 9 bases outside the gene matches. This CDR3 comprises 17 residues. Germline CDR1 and CDR2: LGHNA and YSLEER. The CDR3 loop is CASSQAVAGGYDYEQYF. The DNA for the CDR3 is TGCGCCAGCAGCCAAGCGGTAGCGGGGGGTTACGACTACGAGCAGTACTTC.

V usage is TRBV5-1 and J usage is TRBJ2-3; D is uncertain. CDR3 length: 12 amino acids. Looked up from germline, CDR1 is SGHRS and CDR2 is YFSETQ. The ends were cut back, 0 bases at V and 6 bases at J, with 5 bases in the middle. The chain's CDR3 is CASSLGVDTQYF. The CDR3 region has the DNA TGCGCCAGCAGCTTGGGAGTCGATACGCAGTATTTT.

The table lists this clone with a count of one. This chain links TRBV5-1 with TRBJ2-3; 15 positions match TRBD2. The CDR3 is 16 residues long. From germline, CDR1 is SGHRS and CDR2 YFSETQ. J gave up 5 bases and V 4 bases, and 5 bases lay outside the gene matches. CDR3 protein: CASSPGLAGGQDTQYF. The CDR3, as DNA: TGCGCCAGCAGCCCTGGACTAGCGGGGGGGCAAGATACGCAGTATTTT.

The chain employs TRBV7-2 and TRBJ2-3; 7 bases line up with TRBD2. The germline V gene has CDR1 SGHTA and CDR2 FQGNSA. The CDR3 is made up of 17 amino acids. The ends lost 0 bases at V and 0 bases at J; junction bases unmatched: 6. In DNA, the CDR3 is TGTGCCAGCAGCTTAGCGTGGCTAGCGGCTAGCACAGATACGCAGTATTTT. Translating it yields CASSLAWLAASTDTQYF.

The CDR3 coding sequence is TGTGCCAGCAGCGCCGACAGTCTGGACACCGGGGAGCTGTTTTTT. Encoded protein: CASSADSLDTGELFF. The chain is built from TRBV7-3 and TRBJ2-2; the D gene is possibly TRBD1 (5 bases). The CDR3 totals 15 residues. Trimming cost V 5 bases and J 3 bases, with 13 bases left between them. Per the germline V gene, CDR1 is SGHTA and CDR2 is FQGTGA.

V usage is TRBV18 and J usage is TRBJ2-1; 9 bases are shared with TRBD1. This CDR3 spans 16 amino acids. The germline V gene has CDR1 KGHSH and CDR2 LQKENI. V dropped 2 bases and J dropped 4; count of bases not matched to a gene: 6. The CDR3 sequence is CASSPFGQGIYNEQFF. For the CDR3, the DNA is TGTGCCAGCTCACCATTCGGACAGGGGATATACAATGAGCAGTTCTTC.

The chain employs TRBV6-5 and TRBJ2-7; 7 positions match TRBD1. Looked up from germline, CDR1 is MNHEY and CDR2 is SVGAGI. Unmatched junction bases numbered 6, after V lost 5 bases and J lost 2 bases. CDR3 length: 14 residues. CDR3 coding DNA: TGTGCCAGCAGTCCCCGGACAGGAACCTACGAGCAGTACTTC. Protein product: CASSPRTGTYEQYF.

The genes are TRBV28 and TRBJ2-1, with TRBD2 matching 10 bases. The length of the CDR3 is 16 residues. CDR1 is MDHEN, CDR2 SYDVKM, per germline. V lost 1 base to trimming and J lost 4 bases; unmatched junction nucleotides: 4. The CDR3 DNA follows: TGTGCCAGCAGTTTATCTTCTAGCGGGAGTTACAATGAGCAGTTCTTC. It specifies CASSLSSSGSYNEQFF.

This chain joins TRBV3-1 (or the pseudogene TRBV3-2) and TRBJ1-2; 8 bases line up with TRBD1. V shed 4 bases, J shed 4 bases, and the junction held 8 bases outside the gene matches. The CDR3 loop spans 15 amino acids. Germline CDR1 reads LGHDT; CDR2 reads YNNKEL (reference sequence). CDR3 in amino acids: CASSRGDRFGYGYTF. The CDR3 coding sequence is TGTGCCAGCAGCCGAGGGGACAGGTTCGGCTATGGCTACACCTTC.

The chain links TRBV12-3 or TRBV12-4 to TRBJ2-2; D may be TRBD2 (5 bases). The V and J ends lost 8 bases and 1 base respectively, with 8 bases between them. The CDR3 is 13 residues long. The DNA of the CDR3 is TGTGCCAGCGAGGGCGGGAACACCGGGGAGCTGTTTTTT. Its translation: CASEGGNTGELFF.

On this clone: Other DNA sequences within the sample encode an identical CDR3. The J gene is TRBJ2-5, the V gene TRBV4-2; TRBD2 aligns across 11 bases. The CDR3 contains 16 residues. Per the germline V gene, CDR1 is LGHNA and CDR2 is YNFKEQ. Losses at the gene ends were 4 bases for V and 1 base for J; bases not matched to a gene: 5. CDR3 sequence: CASSRGTSGFQETQYF. CDR3 bases: TGTGCCAGCAGCCGCGGGACTAGCGGTTTCCAAGAGACCCAGTACTTC.

The V gene is TRBV11-2, the J gene TRBJ2-1, with unresolved D. The V gene's germline CDR1 is SGHAT and CDR2 FQNNGV. The V end was cut by 8 bases, the J end by 5 bases, with 16 bases between. The CDR3 covers 14 residues. The CDR3 protein is CASASPPRNNEQFF. CDR3 in DNA: TGTGCCAGCGCATCACCTCCTAGGAACAATGAGCAGTTCTTC.

This chain connects TRBV7-2 to TRBJ2-2; possibly TRBD2 for D (6 bases). V was cut by 1 base and J by 7 bases, with 10 bases left in between. This CDR3 is 14 amino acids long. The germline CDR1 and CDR2 sequences are SGHTA and FQGNSA. The CDR3 loop is CASSLELANGELFF. CDR3 in DNA: TGTGCCAGCAGCTTAGAACTAGCCAACGGGGAGCTGTTTTTT.

The chain carries TRBV5-5 and TRBJ1-2; D unresolved. The CDR3 runs to 16 residues. Germline CDR1 SGHKS, CDR2 YYEKEE (reference sequence). Trimming shortened V by 0 bases and J by 2 bases, and 14 bases separated the two germline ends. The CDR3 is CASSLAIWRANYGYTF. The CDR3 DNA sequence: TGTGCCAGCAGCTTGGCCATATGGAGGGCCAACTATGGCTACACCTTC.